One and the same sample provided the 9 T cell receptor beta chains below, sequenced in a study of shared clonotypes between healthy human individuals. The method was immunoSEQ multiplex PCR; TCRdb's version includes in-frame clones alone and lacks a portion of them. The sample includes under 80,000 clones, 62% seen only once; the top ten take just over 50%. The material sequenced was memory CD8+ T cells sorted from blood. Sample subset: CD45RO+ cells pooled with CCR7-negative TemRA cells. The receptors come from a man younger than 45 in good health.

The V and J genes are TRBV11-2 and TRBJ2-7; D unresolved. CDR1 is SGHAT, CDR2 FQNNGV, per germline. The CDR3 runs to 15 residues. The germline V and J ends were trimmed by 5 bases and 4 bases, with 18 bases remaining between them. The CDR3 DNA reads TGTGCCAGCAGCCCAAAGGACGGTGGATTATACGAGCAGTACTTC. Amino acids: CASSPKDGGLYEQYF.

This clone was recorded once. J is TRBJ2-2 and V is TRBV6-1; D call uncertain. Per germline, CDR1 MNHNS and CDR2 SASEGT. The length of the CDR3 is 12 residues. Trimming took 5 bases from V and 4 from J, leaving 5 bases between them. DNA for the CDR3: TGTGCCAGCAGTCGGTTCACCGGGGAGCTGTTTTTT. This gives the protein CASSRFTGELFF.

The V gene is TRBV11-2, the J gene TRBJ2-7; D unresolved. The CDR3 is 12 residues long. CDR1 and CDR2 from the germline V gene are SGHAT and FQNNGV. The V end lost 0 bases, the J end lost 3 bases, and 3 bases lay between the germline ends. CDR3 nucleotide sequence: TGTGCCAGCAGCTTAGAAGGCTACGAGCAGTACTTC. It translates to CASSLEGYEQYF. The full variable domain, in which reference TRBV11-2 and TRBJ2-7 provide the parts outside the CDR3, is EAGVAQSPRYKIIEKRQSVAFWCNPISGHATLYWYQQILGQGPKLLIQFQNNGVVDDSQLPKDRFSAERLKGVDSTLKIQPAKLEDSAVYLCASSLEGYEQYFGPGTRLTVT.

The J gene is TRBJ2-7, the V gene TRBV4-3; 7 bases match TRBD2. The CDR3 is 16 residues long. Germline assignment: CDR1 LGHNA and CDR2 YSLEER. After removal of 0 bases from V and 1 base from J, the junction contained 6 bases not matched to a gene. The CDR3 loop reads CASSQESGTLSYEQYF. In DNA, the CDR3 is TGCGCCAGCAGCCAAGAAAGCGGGACCCTTTCCTACGAGCAGTACTTC.

The chain links TRBV2 to TRBJ2-1; tentatively, D is TRBD1 or TRBD2 (6 bases each). This CDR3 is 15 amino acids long. Germline lookup yields CDR1 SNHLY and CDR2 FYNNEI. The V end was cut by 2 bases, the J end by 1 base, with 9 bases between. CDR3 sequence (DNA): TGTGCCAGCAGTGAAACGGGGGCATCCTACAATGAGCAGTTCTTC. Amino acid sequence: CASSETGASYNEQFF.

This sequence joins TRBV5-4 and TRBJ2-1, with D possibly being TRBD2 (6 bases). Germline CDR1 reads SGHNT; CDR2 reads YYREEE (reference sequence). The V end lost 0 bases, the J end lost 8 bases, and 15 bases lay between the germline ends. This CDR3 is built from 15 residues. The CDR3 region has the DNA TGTGCCAGCAGCTTGGAAATTAGCGGAGGGGATGAGCAGTTCTTC. Amino acids: CASSLEISGGDEQFF.

This rearrangement joins TRBV10-3 to TRBJ1-1; D is uncertain. The germline V gene has CDR1 ENHRY and CDR2 SYGVKD. CDR3 length: 16 amino acids. Trimming took off 4 bases at V and 8 bases at J, with 23 bases between the two ends. The CDR3 reads CAISAGKGEEGSEAFF. CDR3 sequence (DNA): TGTGCCATCAGTGCTGGGAAAGGAGAAGAGGGTTCGGAAGCTTTCTTT.

The rearrangement joins TRBV10-3 to TRBJ2-7; 8 bases map to TRBD1. CDR3 length: 16 residues. Germline CDR1 reads ENHRY; CDR2 reads SYGVKD. The junction had 10 bases not matched to a gene; V was cut back by 5 bases and J by 1 base. DNA for the CDR3: TGTGCCATCAGTCGACAGGGGACGACGGATTCCTACGAGCAGTACTTC. Amino acid sequence: CAISRQGTTDSYEQYF.

The chain joins TRBV4-1 to TRBJ1-1; no firm D call. This CDR3 region has 13 residues. CDR1 and CDR2 from the germline V gene are MGHRA and YSYEKL. Trimming removed 4 bases at V and 4 bases at J, with 10 bases between. CDR3 DNA sequence: TGCGCCAGCAGCCTTACCTCCGGCACTGAAGCTTTCTTT. Amino acids: CASSLTSGTEAFF.